This T cell receptor (beta chain) was observed in a study of siplizumab effects on memory and regulatory T cells. Study findings and constraints: A minor fraction of alloreactive clones, and no more, mapped to unstimulated subsets. Alloreactive sequences from unstimulated CD4+ memory cells fell significantly with siplizumab.

The table came from immunoSEQ multiplex PCR; TCRdb's copy has only in-frame clones and leaves some out. The sample shows 50,000 to 75,000 clones, around 96% of them seen only once. From germline, CDR1 is SGDLS and CDR2 YYNGEE. CDR3 length equals 14 residues. V was pared by 6 bases and J by 7 bases, with 16 bases between. As for this clone: The antigen remains unidentified.

Input material: naive CD8+ T cells sorted from blood. This receptor was identified in a human donor in good health. The chain is built from TRBV9 and TRBJ2-2, with D possibly TRBD2 on 5 matching bases. The CDR3 DNA sequence: TGTGCCAGCAAAACGGGGTACACCATCGGGGAGCTGTTTTTT. Translated, it gives CASKTGYTIGELFF.